This is a list of T cell receptor beta chains from one sample in a study of blood T cells in healthy people across ages. TCRdb ran MiXCR on the 5' RACE reads and lists one entry per CDR3 protein. The sample lists 500,000 to 650,000 distinct CDR3 sequences, approximately 26% occurring once. This same sample was also part of a study on T cells of mothers and their children.

Input material: blood. Every receptor here comes from a boy aged 2-15 years in good health. The CDR3 runs from the conserved cysteine through the conserved F or W.

v_call	cdr3_aa
TRBV4-1	CASSQDSGLADSYEQYF
TRBV6-5	CASSYSGRNQPQHF
TRBV15	CATSREVGIRDEKLFF
TRBV5-5	CASSVGRQNEKLFF
TRBV3-1	CASSQDTDRGYTF
TRBV5-5	CASSLRPDNEQFF
TRBV9	CASSVASTGRNGYTF
TRBV7-2	CASSLFFREHSPLHF
TRBV7-2	CASSLEGRLNEKLFF
TRBV12-3/TRBV12-4	CASSLERDSTKQF
TRBV5-1	CASSWTGGVLNTGELFF
TRBV20-1	CSASIMETQYF
TRBV11-3	CASSLHGYEQYF
TRBV28	CASSSNLGGSPYEQYF
TRBV7-6	CASSLGGAWETQYF
TRBV28	CASSLVGGFGANVLTF
TRBV5-1	CASSLVGGQRQETQYF
TRBV9	CASSVGGLAGNGQFF
TRBV20-1	CSARGLAGGKVQETQYF
TRBV15	CATSRGAPTETQYF
TRBV4-3	CASSPYPGGRTLLHGYTF
TRBV20-1	CSATITRASSYNEQFF
TRBV13	CASSQDRGTDTEAFF
TRBV5-1	CASSLGRDRGETQYF
TRBV9	CASRQGARESSPLHF
TRBV2	CASRRDSAYEQYF
TRBV20-1	CSAQGDGRTSGDNNEQFF
TRBV7-2	CASSFMPGPESPLHF
TRBV5-1	CASSFYGGGASYEQYF
TRBV3-1	CASSSHRSSGNTIYF
TRBV10-3	CAISVGLAVTSSYNEQFF
TRBV4-1	CASSQDGSGPETQYF
TRBV9	CASSDNRADYGYTF
TRBV7-9	CASDRTGTTFNEQFF
TRBV27	CASSFLDTTGELFF
TRBV7-9	CASSSPGGTSSYEQYF
TRBV6-5	CASSPGTLLGNEQFF
TRBV7-9	CASSPGGGELFF
TRBV6-4	CAINQSGGLRNTGELFF
TRBV27	CASSLSYSYEQYF
TRBV15	CATSKGTGFQPQHF
TRBV7-2	CASSSGTSAAEQFF
TRBV3-1	CASSQYAGGHLYEQYF
TRBV6-6	CASSPQGFHEQYF
TRBV9	CASSVAGQRQETQYF
TRBV7-7	CASSPITGTQYF
TRBV20-1	CSANPTSGEDLGIYEQYF
TRBV27	CASSLTGREQYF